These T cell receptor beta chains were read from a single sample in a study of T cells in Graves' hyperthyroidism and ophthalmopathy. From the multiplex PCR reads, TCRdb called clonotypes with MiXCR, one entry per CDR3 protein. The sample includes about 600,000 distinct CDR3 sequences, more than 15% seen only once; the top ten take 3% to 4%. The material sequenced was blood. Every receptor here comes from a woman in her thirties or forties with Graves' ophthalmopathy. CDR3s leave out the opening cysteine and the closing phenylalanine or tryptophan.

j_call,v_call,cdr3_aa
TRBJ2-1,TRBV28,ASSLNLREYNEQF
TRBJ1-5,TRBV18,ASSPPGEVSPQH
TRBJ2-3,TRBV2,ASSEDSRTDTQY
TRBJ2-7,TRBV28,ASTPPGLAGAYEQY
TRBJ2-7,TRBV28,ASSYLLGGEQY
TRBJ2-4,TRBV29-1,SVMGARAKNIQY
TRBJ2-2,TRBV4-2,ASSQGQGGTGELF
TRBJ2-5,TRBV7-8,ASTAVGGGVQETQY
TRBJ2-5,TRBV30,AWSPLQETQY
TRBJ1-4,TRBV5-8,ASSRQGLTNEKLF
TRBJ2-2,TRBV5-6,ASSLSEQRVTGELF
TRBJ1-1,TRBV12-3/TRBV12-4,ASRPGQGVSAF
TRBJ1-5,TRBV5-6,ASSLGTGYEPQH
TRBJ1-6,TRBV28,ASQPGQGRSPLH
TRBJ2-7,TRBV29-1,SVGTGATYEQY
TRBJ2-2,TRBV20-1,SARDPRDTGELF
TRBJ2-3,TRBV7-3,ASSRRPGGPKDTQY
TRBJ1-2,TRBV28,ASSAWDRGYGYT
TRBJ1-2,TRBV6-2/TRBV6-3,ASSHGGARYGYT
TRBJ2-1,TRBV12-3/TRBV12-4,ASSFGLSQLNEQF
TRBJ1-4,TRBV28,ASSLTSPTNEKLF
TRBJ2-1,TRBV9,ASSVGQRGHEQF
TRBJ1-1,TRBV2,ASRDREGNTEAF
TRBJ2-7,TRBV29-1,SVGEGEGYEQY
TRBJ1-2,TRBV2,ASSEARQGDYGYT